A single TCR beta chain is shown here with its context. Its antigen is unknown. These data are taken from a study of blood T cells in healthy people across ages. PCR was performed a second time for about 7 to 11 cycles using a sample-barcoded 5' primer and a J-beta primer mix. Every cDNA molecule bore a tag from a template-switch adaptor containing 12 random nucleotides. TCRdb itself ran the 5' RACE reads through MiXCR, one entry per CDR3 protein. The sample has over a million distinct CDR3 sequences; 45% are singletons. Study-wide points: Donor CMV infection status was unknown, possibly confounding age-related changes in expanded clonotypes. Both naive CD4+ cell counts and diversity were greater in long-lived donors than in aged donors. Considered underestimates were the diversity estimates obtained from one million T cells.

The sample taken for sequencing was blood. The clonotype originates from a woman between 55 and 75 years old in good health.

The chain's CDR3 is CASSPPGGWTYEQYF. For the CDR3, the DNA is TGTGCCAGCAGCCCCCCGGGGGGGTGGACCTACGAGCAGTACTTC. The chain recombines TRBV3-1 with TRBJ2-5; TRBD2 matches at 8 bases. Near its end, the DNA agrees better with TRBJ2-7, so the J call may be wrong. The CDR3 extends over 15 amino acids. Looked up from germline, CDR1 is LGHDT and CDR2 is YNNKEL (reference sequence).